Listed below are T cell receptor beta chains from one sample, sequenced in a study of CD8 T cell repertoires and HIV-1 epitope variants. The data were produced by immunoSEQ multiplex PCR, yet TCRdb's version contains in-frame clones alone and is incomplete. Here the sample spans about 5,500 clones, around 60% being singletons. Their antigens remain unidentified. The sample was cultured CD8+ T cells derived from PBMCs. The source is a male donor with HIV. Each CDR3 is given with its conserved first and last residue. The D gene is left open where the match is weak. Rows give clone size only sometimes, using once, few, many, or a class for an expanded clone.

j_call clone_size v_call d_call cdr3_length cdr3_nt cdr3_aa
TRBJ2-1 . TRBV7-9 TRBD2 13 TGTGCCAGCAGCTTACTAGCGGGACATGAGCAGTTCTTC CASSLLAGHEQFF
TRBJ2-7 . TRBV19 . 13 TGTGCCACCGCATCGACAGCCAACTACGAGCAGTACTTC CATASTANYEQYF
TRBJ2-7 few TRBV7-9 . 14 TGTGCCAGCAGCTCAGTCCGAAGACCGGACGAGCAGTACTTC CASSSVRRPDEQYF
TRBJ2-7 . TRBV6-5 . 14 TGTGCCAGCAGTGTAGGGGCGGGTTTCTACGAGCAGTACTTC CASSVGAGFYEQYF
TRBJ2-7 . TRBV6-6 . 14 TGTGCCAGCAGTACTGCCGCATTACCCTACGAGCAGTACTTC CASSTAALPYEQYF
TRBJ1-1 large TRBV14 TRBD1 11 TGTGCCAGCAGCCAGTCAGGGGGGGCTTTCTTT CASSQSGGAFF
TRBJ2-1 . TRBV10-3 . 17 TGTGCCATCAGTGAATTCGAAGGTTGGGTCTCCTACAATGAGCAGTTCTTC CAISEFEGWVSYNEQFF
TRBJ2-4 . TRBV5-4 TRBD2 15 TGTGCCAGCAGCTTAAGGGGAGGGGTCAAAAACATTCAGTACTTC CASSLRGGVKNIQYF
TRBJ2-7 . TRBV19 . 12 TGTGCCAGTTCGGAGGGTGTGTACGAGCAGTACTTC CASSEGVYEQYF
TRBJ2-3 . TRBV5-1 . 14 TGCGCCAGCAGCTTGGGCGGGTTCCAGACAACGCAGTATTTT CASSLGGFQTTQYF
TRBJ1-3 . TRBV30 TRBD1 14 TGTGCCTGGAGTCCTCGGGACAGGGGAAACACCATATATTTT CAWSPRDRGNTIYF
TRBJ1-5 . TRBV9 . 12 TGTGCCAGCAGCTCAACGAATCAGCCCCAGCATTTT CASSSTNQPQHF
TRBJ2-7 . TRBV5-6 . 13 TGTGCCAGCAGTCCGACCGTCTCCTACGAGCAGTACTTC CASSPTVSYEQYF
TRBJ2-7 . TRBV6-1 TRBD2 15 TGTGCCAGCAGTGCGGGACTAGCGGGTCATTACGAGCAGTACTTC CASSAGLAGHYEQYF
TRBJ1-1 . TRBV28 . 14 TGTGCCAGCAGTTTAAAGGACCCGGTTGAGGAGGCTTTCTTT CASSLKDPVEEAFF
TRBJ2-2 . TRBV19 . 13 TGTGCCAGTAGTAGACAAGAAACCGGGGAGCTGTTTTTT CASSRQETGELFF
TRBJ1-6 . TRBV6-6 . 13 TGTGCCAGCAGTTTGGGATATAATTCACCCCTCCACTTT CASSLGYNSPLHF
TRBJ2-7 . TRBV6-1 TRBD1 15 TGTGCCAGCAGTGAAAGGGACAGGGGGATATACGAGCAGTACTTC CASSERDRGIYEQYF
TRBJ2-1 few TRBV30 . 12 TGTGCCTGGAGTGAGGGGGAACAGCTCCAGTTCTTC CAWSEGEQLQFF
TRBJ2-7 few TRBV6-6 TRBD1 13 TGTGCCAGCAGTTACCAGGGGGTGAACGAGCAGTACTTC CASSYQGVNEQYF
TRBJ2-2 . TRBV7-7 TRBD1 16 TGTGCCAGCAGCCTCGGGCAGGGGGCGAGAACCGGGGAGCTGTTTTTT CASSLGQGARTGELFF
TRBJ2-1 . TRBV4-3 . 17 TGCGCCAGCAGCCAAGCCCCCCTACCACTAGATCTAGATGAGCAGTTCTTC CASSQAPLPLDLDEQFF
TRBJ2-1 . TRBV2 . 16 TGTGCCAGCAACCCGGAAGAGGACCGCTCCTACAATGAGCAGTTCTTC CASNPEEDRSYNEQFF
TRBJ1-1 . TRBV5-4 . 14 TGTGCCAGCAGCTTGGTGGGCGGGAACACTGAAGCTTTCTTT CASSLVGGNTEAFF
TRBJ1-1 . TRBV10-3 . 15 TGTGCCATCAGTGAGATCGATTCCCCGAACACTGAAGCTTTCTTT CAISEIDSPNTEAFF
TRBJ2-1 . TRBV13 TRBD2 14 TGTGCCAGCAGCTCCACTAGCGACTACAATGAGCAGTTCTTC CASSSTSDYNEQFF
TRBJ1-1 . TRBV7-9 TRBD1 15 TGTGCCAGCAGCATACAGGGGACGGGTTCCACTGAAGCTTTCTTT CASSIQGTGSTEAFF
TRBJ2-1 . TRBV19 TRBD1 12 TGTGCCAGTAGTATGACAGGGGCCGAGCAGTTCTTC CASSMTGAEQFF
TRBJ1-1 . TRBV10-3 . 13 TGTGCCATCAGTGAGGGAGGGACCGCCGAAGCTTTCTTT CAISEGGTAEAFF
TRBJ1-3 medium-sized TRBV7-9 . 15 TGTGCCAGCAGCTCCCCGGAGGTTCAAAGAAACACCATATATTTT CASSSPEVQRNTIYF
TRBJ2-2 . TRBV29-1 . 13 TGCAGCGTTGAAACCACAGGGTCCGGGGAGCTGTTTTTT CSVETTGSGELFF